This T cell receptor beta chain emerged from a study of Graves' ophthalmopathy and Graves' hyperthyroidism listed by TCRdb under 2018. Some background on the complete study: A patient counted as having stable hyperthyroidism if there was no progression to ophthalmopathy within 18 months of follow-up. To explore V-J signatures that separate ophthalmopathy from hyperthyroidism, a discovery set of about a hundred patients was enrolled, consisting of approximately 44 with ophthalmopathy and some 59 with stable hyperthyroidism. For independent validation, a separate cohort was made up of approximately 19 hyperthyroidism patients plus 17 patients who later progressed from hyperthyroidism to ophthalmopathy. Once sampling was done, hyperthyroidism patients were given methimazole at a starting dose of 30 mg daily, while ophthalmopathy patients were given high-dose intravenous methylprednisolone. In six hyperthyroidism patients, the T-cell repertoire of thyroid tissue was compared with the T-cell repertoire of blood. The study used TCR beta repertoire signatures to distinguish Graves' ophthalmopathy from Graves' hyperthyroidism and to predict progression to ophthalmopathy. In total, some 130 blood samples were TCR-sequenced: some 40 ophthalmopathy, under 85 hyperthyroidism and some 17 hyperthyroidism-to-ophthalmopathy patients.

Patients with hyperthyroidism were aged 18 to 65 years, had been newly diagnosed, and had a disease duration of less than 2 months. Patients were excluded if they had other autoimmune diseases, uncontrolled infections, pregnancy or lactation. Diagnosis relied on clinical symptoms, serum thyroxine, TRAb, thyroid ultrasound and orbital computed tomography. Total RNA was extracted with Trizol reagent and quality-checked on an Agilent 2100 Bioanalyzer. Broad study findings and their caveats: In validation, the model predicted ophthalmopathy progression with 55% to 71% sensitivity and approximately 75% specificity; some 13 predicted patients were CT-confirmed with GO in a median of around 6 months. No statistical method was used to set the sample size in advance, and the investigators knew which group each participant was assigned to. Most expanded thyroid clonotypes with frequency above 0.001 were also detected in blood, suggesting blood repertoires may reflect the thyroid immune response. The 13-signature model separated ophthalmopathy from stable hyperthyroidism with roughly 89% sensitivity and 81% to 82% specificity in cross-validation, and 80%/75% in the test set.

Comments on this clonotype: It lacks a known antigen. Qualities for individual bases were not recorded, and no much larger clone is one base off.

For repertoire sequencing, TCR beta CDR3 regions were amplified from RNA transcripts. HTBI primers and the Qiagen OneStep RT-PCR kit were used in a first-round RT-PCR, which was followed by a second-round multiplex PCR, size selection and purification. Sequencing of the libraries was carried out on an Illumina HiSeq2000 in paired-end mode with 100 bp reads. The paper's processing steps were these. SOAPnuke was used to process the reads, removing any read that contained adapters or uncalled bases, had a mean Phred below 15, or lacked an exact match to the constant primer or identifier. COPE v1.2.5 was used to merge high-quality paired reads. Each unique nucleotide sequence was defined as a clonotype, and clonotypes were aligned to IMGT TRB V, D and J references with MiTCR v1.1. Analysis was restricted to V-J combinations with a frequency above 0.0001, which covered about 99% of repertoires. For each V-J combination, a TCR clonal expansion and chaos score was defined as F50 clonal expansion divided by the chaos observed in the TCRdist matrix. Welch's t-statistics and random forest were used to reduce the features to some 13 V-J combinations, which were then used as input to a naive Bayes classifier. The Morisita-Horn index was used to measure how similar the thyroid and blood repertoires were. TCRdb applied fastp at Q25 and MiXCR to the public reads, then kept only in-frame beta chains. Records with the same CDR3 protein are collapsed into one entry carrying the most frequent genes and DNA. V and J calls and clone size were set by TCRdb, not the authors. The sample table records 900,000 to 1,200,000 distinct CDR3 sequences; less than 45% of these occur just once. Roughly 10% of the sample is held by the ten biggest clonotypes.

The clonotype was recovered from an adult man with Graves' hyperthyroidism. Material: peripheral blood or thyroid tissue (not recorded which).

The base sequence is TGTGCCAGCGGACCGTATCCAGACGAGCAGTACTTC. It codes for CASGPYPDEQYF. The rearranged chain carries TRBV6-2 or TRBV6-3 and TRBJ2-7, with the D gene not clear enough to name. From the cysteine up to the phenylalanine, the CDR3 has a length of 12 residues. Left in the record is the CDR3 DNA by itself, 36 bases read in frame from the first base. The CDR1 and CDR2 encoded by the germline V gene are MNHEY and SVGEGT. Relative to germline, V is 8 bases shorter and J is 5 bases shorter, with 13 bases between their ends.